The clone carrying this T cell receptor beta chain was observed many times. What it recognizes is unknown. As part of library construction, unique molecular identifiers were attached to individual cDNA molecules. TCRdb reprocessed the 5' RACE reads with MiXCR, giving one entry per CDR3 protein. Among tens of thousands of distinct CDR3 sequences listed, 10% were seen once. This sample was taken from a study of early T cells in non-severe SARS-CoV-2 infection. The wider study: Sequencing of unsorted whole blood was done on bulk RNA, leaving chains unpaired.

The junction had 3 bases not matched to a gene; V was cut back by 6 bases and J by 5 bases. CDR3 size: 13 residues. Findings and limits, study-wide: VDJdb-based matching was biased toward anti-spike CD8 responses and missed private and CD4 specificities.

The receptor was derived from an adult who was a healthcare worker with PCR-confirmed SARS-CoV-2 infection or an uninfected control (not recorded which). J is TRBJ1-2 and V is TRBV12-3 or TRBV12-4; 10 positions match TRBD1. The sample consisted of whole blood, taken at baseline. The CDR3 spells CASSAGQGYGYTF. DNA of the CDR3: TGTGCCAGCAGCGCGGGACAGGGGTATGGCTACACCTTC.